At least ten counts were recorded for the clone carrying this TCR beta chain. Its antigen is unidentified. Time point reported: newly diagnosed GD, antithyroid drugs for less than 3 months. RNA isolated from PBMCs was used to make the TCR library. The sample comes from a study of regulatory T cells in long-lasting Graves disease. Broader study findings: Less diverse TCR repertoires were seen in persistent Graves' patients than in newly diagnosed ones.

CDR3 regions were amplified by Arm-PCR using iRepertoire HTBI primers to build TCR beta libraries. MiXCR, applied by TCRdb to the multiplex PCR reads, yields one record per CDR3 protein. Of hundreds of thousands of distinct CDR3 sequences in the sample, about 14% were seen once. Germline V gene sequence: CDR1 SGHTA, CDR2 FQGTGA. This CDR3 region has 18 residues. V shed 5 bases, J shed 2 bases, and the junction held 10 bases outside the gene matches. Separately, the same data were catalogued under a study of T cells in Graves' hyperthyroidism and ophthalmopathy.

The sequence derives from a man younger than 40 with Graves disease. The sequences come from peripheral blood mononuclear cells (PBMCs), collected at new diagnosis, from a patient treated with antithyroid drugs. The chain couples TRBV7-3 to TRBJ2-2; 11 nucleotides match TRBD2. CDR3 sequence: CASSLGLAGSRNTGELFF. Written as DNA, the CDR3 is TGTGCCAGCAGCCTCGGACTAGCGGGTTCGCGAAACACCGGGGAGCTGTTTTTT.